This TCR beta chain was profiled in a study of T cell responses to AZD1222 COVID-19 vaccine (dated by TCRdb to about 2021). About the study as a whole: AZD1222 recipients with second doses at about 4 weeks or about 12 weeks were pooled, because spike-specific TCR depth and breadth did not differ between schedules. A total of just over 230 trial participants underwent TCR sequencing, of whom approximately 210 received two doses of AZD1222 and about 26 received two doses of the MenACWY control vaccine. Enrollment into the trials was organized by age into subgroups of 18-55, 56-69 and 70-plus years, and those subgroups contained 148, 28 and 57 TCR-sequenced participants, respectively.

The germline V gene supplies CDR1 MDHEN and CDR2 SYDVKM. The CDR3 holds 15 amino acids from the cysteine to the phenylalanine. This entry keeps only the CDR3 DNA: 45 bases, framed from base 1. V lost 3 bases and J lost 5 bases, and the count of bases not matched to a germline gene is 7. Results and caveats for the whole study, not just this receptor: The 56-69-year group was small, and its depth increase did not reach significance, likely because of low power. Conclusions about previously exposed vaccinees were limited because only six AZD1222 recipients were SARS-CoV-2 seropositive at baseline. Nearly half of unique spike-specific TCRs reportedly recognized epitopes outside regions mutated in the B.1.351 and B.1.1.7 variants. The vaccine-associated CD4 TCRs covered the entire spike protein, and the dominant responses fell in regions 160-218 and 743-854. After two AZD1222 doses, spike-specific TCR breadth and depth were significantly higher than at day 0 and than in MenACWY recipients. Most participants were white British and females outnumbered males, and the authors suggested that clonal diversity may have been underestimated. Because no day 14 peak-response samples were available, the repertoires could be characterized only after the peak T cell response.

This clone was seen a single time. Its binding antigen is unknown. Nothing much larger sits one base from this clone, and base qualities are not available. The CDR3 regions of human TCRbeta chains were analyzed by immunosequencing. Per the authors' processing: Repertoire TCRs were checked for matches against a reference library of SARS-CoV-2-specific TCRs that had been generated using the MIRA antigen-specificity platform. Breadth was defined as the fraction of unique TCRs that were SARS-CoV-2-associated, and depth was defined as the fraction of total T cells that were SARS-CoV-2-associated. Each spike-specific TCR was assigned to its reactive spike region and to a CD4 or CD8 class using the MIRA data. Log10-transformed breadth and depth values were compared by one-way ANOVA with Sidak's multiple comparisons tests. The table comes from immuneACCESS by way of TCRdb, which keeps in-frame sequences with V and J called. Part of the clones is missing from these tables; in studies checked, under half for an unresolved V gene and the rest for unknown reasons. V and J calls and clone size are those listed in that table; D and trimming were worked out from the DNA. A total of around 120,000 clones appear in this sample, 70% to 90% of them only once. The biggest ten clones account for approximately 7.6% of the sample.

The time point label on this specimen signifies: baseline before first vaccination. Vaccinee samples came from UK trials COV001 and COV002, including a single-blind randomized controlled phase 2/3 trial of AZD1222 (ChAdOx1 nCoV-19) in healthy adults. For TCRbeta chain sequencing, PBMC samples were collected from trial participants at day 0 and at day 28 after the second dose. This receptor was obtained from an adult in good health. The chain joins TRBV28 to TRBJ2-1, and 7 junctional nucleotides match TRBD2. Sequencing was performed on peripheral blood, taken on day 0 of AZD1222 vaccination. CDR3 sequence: CASSLGGSTDNEQFF. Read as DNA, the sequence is TGTGCCAGCAGTTTGGGCGGGAGTACGGACAATGAGCAGTTCTTC. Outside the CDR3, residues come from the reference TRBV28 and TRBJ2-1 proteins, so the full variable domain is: DVKVTQSSRYLVKRTGEKVFLECVQDMDHENMFWYRQDPGLGLRLIYFSYDVKMKEKGDIPEGYSVSREKKERFSLILESASTNQTSMYLCASSLGGSTDNEQFFGPGTRLTVL.